One and the same sample provided the 21 T cell receptor beta chains below, sequenced in a study of T cells in Graves' hyperthyroidism and ophthalmopathy. From RNA transcripts, TCR beta CDR3 regions were amplified. HTBI primers were used for first-round RT-PCR of the TCR CDR3. MiXCR was run by TCRdb on the multiplex PCR reads, yielding one entry per CDR3 protein. In the table there are about 570,000 distinct CDR3 sequences, approximately 44% of which are singletons. The sequencing input was peripheral blood or thyroid tissue (not recorded which). These receptors came from an adult woman with Graves' disease, either hyperthyroidism or ophthalmopathy (not recorded which).

The rearrangement links TRBV24-1 to TRBJ1-2, with 7 bases that match TRBD1. Trimming cost V 10 bases and J 8 bases; bases outside gene matches: 9. Germline CDR1 is KGHDR and CDR2 is SFDVKD. The CDR3 runs to 12 residues. CDR3 amino acids: CATFTDRFGYTF. CDR3 coding DNA: TGTGCCACTTTTACGGACAGGTTCGGCTACACCTTC.

This clonotype has ten or more counts. The chain recombines TRBV2 with TRBJ1-4; D unresolved. The germline V gene has CDR1 SNHLY and CDR2 FYNNEI. V lost 4 bases to trimming and J lost 10 bases, with 13 bases between them. This CDR3 contains 13 residues. CDR3 DNA: TGTGCCAGCAGTGTCATACTCACCCGAAAACTGTTTTTT. Residues: CASSVILTRKLFF.

This chain joins TRBV10-3 and TRBJ2-5; 11 bases are shared with TRBD2. The V segment lost 10 bases and the J segment 2 bases; nucleotides outside the gene matches: 3. The germline gives CDR1 ENHRY, CDR2 SYGVKD. The CDR3 spans 13 residues. For the CDR3, the DNA is TGTGCCACCCTAGCGGGGGGTCAAGAGACCCAGTACTTC. Translation gives CATLAGGQETQYF.

This clonotype was seen at least ten times. The chain joins TRBV10-3 to TRBJ2-2; no reliable D call. Trimming pared 4 bases from V and 6 bases from J, leaving 6 bases between. The CDR3 contains 12 residues. The germline gives CDR1 ENHRY, CDR2 SYGVKD. This chain's CDR3 is CAISVSAGELFF. DNA for the CDR3: TGTGCCATCAGTGTATCGGCCGGGGAGCTGTTTTTT.

The chain joins TRBV5-1 to TRBJ2-2; 7 positions agree with TRBD2. The germline gives CDR1 SGHRS, CDR2 YFSETQ. J gave up 4 bases and V 5 bases, and 2 bases lay outside the gene matches. CDR3 length equals 13 residues. The CDR3 loop is CASRGEGTGELFF. The CDR3 nucleotides are TGCGCCAGCAGGGGGGAGGGCACCGGGGAGCTGTTTTTT.

The CDR3 nucleotides are TGTGCCAGCAGTTTAGGCAGTCCAAATCAGCCCCAGCATTTT. This sequence encodes CASSLGSPNQPQHF. The V gene is TRBV27, the J gene TRBJ1-5; D is unresolved. The V gene lost 2 bases and the J gene lost 4 bases, with 9 bases spanning the gap. The CDR3 runs 14 residues. Germline assignment: CDR1 MNHEY and CDR2 SMNVEV (reference sequence).

In its sample, this clonotype was seen a few times. J is TRBJ2-2 and V is TRBV28; 7 bases map to TRBD2. From germline, CDR1 is MDHEN and CDR2 SYDVKM. The CDR3 has 16 amino acids. J lost 0 bases, V lost 6 bases, and 7 bases had no gene match. The DNA of the CDR3 is TGTGCCAGCAGACTCGGCGGGAGAACGAACACCGGGGAGCTGTTTTTT. Residues: CASRLGGRTNTGELFF.

J is TRBJ2-7 and V is TRBV20-1; 10 bases agree with TRBD2. The CDR3 runs to 16 residues. Unmatched junction bases numbered 6, after V lost 1 base and J lost 0 bases. Per the germline V gene, CDR1 is DFQATT and CDR2 is SNEGSKA (reference sequence). CDR3: CSARAPSGGFSYEQYF. The CDR3 coding sequence is TGCAGTGCTAGAGCCCCTAGCGGGGGTTTCTCCTACGAGCAGTACTTC.

The V gene is TRBV15, the J gene TRBJ2-3; 8 bases map to TRBD2. With 3 bases clipped from V and 10 bases from J, the junction kept 12 bases outside the gene matches. From germline, CDR1 is LNHNV and CDR2 YYDKDF (reference sequence). The CDR3 extends over 15 amino acids. The CDR3 reads CATSRGGGKERAQYF. CDR3 sequence (DNA): TGTGCCACCAGCAGGGGCGGGGGGAAGGAGAGGGCGCAGTATTTT. Together with reference TRBV15 and TRBJ2-3, the CDR3 gives the full variable domain: DAMVIQNPRYQVTQFGKPVTLSCSQTLNHNVMYWYQQKSSQAPKLLFHYYDKDFNNEADTPDNFQSRRPNTSFCFLDIRSPGLGDTAMYLCATSRGGGKERAQYFGPGTRLTVL.

This clonotype was detected once. The chain recombines TRBV10-3 with TRBJ2-5; D remains unclear. CDR1 is ENHRY and CDR2 is SYGVKD in the germline V gene. The CDR3 extends over 13 amino acids. The ends were cut back, 4 bases at V and 1 base at J, with 7 bases in the middle. The CDR3 DNA reads as TGTGCCATCAGTGGGCAAACCCAAGAGACCCAGTACTTC. This sequence encodes CAISGQTQETQYF.

This clonotype was picked up many times. V is TRBV28 and J is TRBJ1-2; tentatively, D is TRBD1 (6 bases). CDR1 is MDHEN, CDR2 SYDVKM, per germline. V dropped 6 bases and J dropped 4 bases, with 21 bases sitting between them. The CDR3 runs to 16 residues. CDR3 bases: TGTGCCAGCAGCCAAATCGGGGCAGGGGCGGGCTATGGCTACACCTTC. Its translation: CASSQIGAGAGYGYTF.

This clonotype was detected many times. The chain links TRBV6-1 to TRBJ1-1; the D is unclear. Trimming took off 2 bases at V and 11 bases at J, with 9 bases between the two ends. This CDR3 is 11 amino acids long. Germline V lookup: CDR1 MNHNS, CDR2 SASEGT. The CDR3 region is CASSEWERAFF. For the CDR3, the DNA is TGTGCCAGCAGTGAATGGGAAAGGGCTTTCTTT.

This chain uses TRBV27 with TRBJ1-5; the D is unclear. Germline CDR1 reads MNHEY; CDR2 reads SMNVEV (reference sequence). The CDR3 has 14 amino acids. V shed 5 bases and J shed 4 bases, with 12 bases lying between them. The CDR3, as DNA: TGTGCCAGCAGTGATTTGCGGAGGAATCAGCCCCAGCATTTT. This gives the protein CASSDLRRNQPQHF.

This clonotype was recorded a few times. The rearrangement links TRBV7-9 to TRBJ1-6; 8 nucleotides align to TRBD1. With 6 bases clipped from V and 10 bases from J, the junction kept 5 bases outside the gene matches. Germline V gives CDR1 SEHNR, CDR2 FQNEAQ (reference sequence). There are 13 residues in the CDR3. The CDR3 DNA reads TGTGCCAGCAGTCCAGCAGGGGGCTCACCCCTCCACTTT. Protein product: CASSPAGGSPLHF.

This clonotype was seen more than once but under ten times. The chain has TRBV7-2 and TRBJ2-7; 9 nucleotides agree with TRBD1. This CDR3 is 15 amino acids long. The germline V gene encodes CDR1 SGHTA and CDR2 FQGNSA. V trimming: 5 bases; J trimming: 9 bases; junction bases outside the gene matches: 14. In DNA, the CDR3 is TGTGCCAGCAGCCTTGGTGGGACAGGGCTCTCTAGGCAGTACTTC. This gives the protein CASSLGGTGLSRQYF.

A note on this clonotype: The junction does not match germline at one end; this may be a read error. The chain has TRBV10-3 and TRBJ2-7; 10 positions agree with TRBD1. Germline V gene sequence: CDR1 ENHRY, CDR2 SYGVKD. The CDR3 runs to 15 residues. The CDR3 loop is CATSDPATGGDEQYF. The CDR3 nucleotides are TGTGCCACCAGTGACCCCGCGACAGGGGGCGACGAGCAGTACTTC.

This clonotype has a count of ten or more. The V gene is TRBV20-1, the J gene TRBJ2-7; 8 bases fit TRBD2. Germline assignment: CDR1 DFQATT and CDR2 SNEGSKA (reference sequence). The length of the CDR3 is 15 residues. The V segment lost 0 bases and the J segment 6 bases; nucleotides outside the gene matches: 10. CDR3 nucleotides: TGCAGTGCTAGAGATGGGACGGGAGGGCCTAGCGAGCAGTACTTC. Its translation: CSARDGTGGPSEQYF.

V usage is TRBV7-3 and J usage is TRBJ1-6; D is unclear. Germline lookup yields CDR1 SGHTA and CDR2 FQGTGA. CDR3 length equals 14 residues. Trimming stripped 6 bases from V and 7 bases from J, with 13 bases between. The CDR3 sequence: CASSRSFRNSPLHF. The DNA for the CDR3 is TGTGCCAGCAGTCGCAGCTTCCGAAATTCACCCCTCCACTTT.

Ten or more counts support this clonotype. This chain joins TRBV2 and TRBJ2-5; D perhaps matches TRBD2 (5 bases). The CDR3 runs 15 residues. Germline loops: CDR1 SNHLY, CDR2 FYNNEI. V was cut by 7 bases and J by 2 bases, with 17 bases left in between. For the CDR3, the DNA is TGTGCCAGCACCGCGGAGACTATCGGACAAGAGACCCAGTACTTC. Translation: CASTAETIGQETQYF.

The chain couples TRBV28 to TRBJ2-7; TRBD1 is a possible D gene (6 bases). Germline CDR1 reads MDHEN; CDR2 reads SYDVKM. This CDR3 region has 13 residues. V gave up 6 bases and J gave up 2 bases, with 11 bases separating them. CDR3 loop: CASSGTPPYEQYF. The CDR3 DNA sequence: TGTGCCAGCAGCGGGACACCCCCCTACGAGCAGTACTTC. The complete variable domain, with remaining parts taken from reference TRBV28 and TRBJ2-7, reads DVKVTQSSRYLVKRTGEKVFLECVQDMDHENMFWYRQDPGLGLRLIYFSYDVKMKEKGDIPEGYSVSREKKERFSLILESASTNQTSMYLCASSGTPPYEQYFGPGTRLTVT.

The chain couples TRBV29-1 to TRBJ1-2; D unclear. Per the germline V gene, CDR1 is SQVTM and CDR2 is ANQGSEA. The CDR3 spans 13 residues. Trimming took off 8 bases at V and 4 bases at J, with 17 bases between the two ends. The chain's CDR3 is CSLAPVVSYGYTF. The DNA of the CDR3 is TGCAGCTTAGCTCCAGTGGTCTCCTATGGCTACACCTTC.